A selection of T cell receptor beta chains follows, all from one sample in a study of regulatory T cells in long-lasting Graves disease. TCRdb fed the multiplex PCR reads into MiXCR, producing one record per CDR3 protein. This table has 360,000 or so distinct CDR3 sequences, 16% appearing once. This sample also appeared in a second study, on T cells in Graves' hyperthyroidism and ophthalmopathy.

The material sequenced was peripheral blood mononuclear cells (PBMCs), taken at new diagnosis, from a patient treated with antithyroid drugs. The receptors shown here come from a man aged 35-49 years with Graves disease. Each CDR3 is given without its conserved first and last residue. Size is stated for part of the rows, as once, few or many counts, or as a class when the clone is expanded.

.,TRBJ1-4,TRBV20-1,IAHRRATNEKLF
many,TRBJ2-3,TRBV20-1,SARGQNTDTQY
many,TRBJ2-3,TRBV13,ASSRREKDTQY
few,TRBJ1-5,TRBV18,ASSSAGQLTLPQH
many,TRBJ2-3,TRBV6-8,ATPPYAHTQY
few,TRBJ2-7,TRBV6-4,ASSLDADTYEQY
many,TRBJ2-5,TRBV30,AWSTAGRETQY
many,TRBJ2-2,TRBV25-1,ASSEYAQGANTGELF
many,TRBJ2-5,TRBV7-2,ASSENGPKETQY
few,TRBJ2-1,TRBV29-1,SVGQGISYNEQF
.,TRBJ2-2,TRBV5-1,ASSGRTGGFGELF
many,TRBJ1-5,TRBV10-3,AISDEGRSNQPQH
many,TRBJ2-1,TRBV28,ASSLLTGVHEQF
many,TRBJ1-4,TRBV28,ASSSGTGDEKLF
.,TRBJ2-2,TRBV7-2,VSSFRPPGLAGGPNTGELF
few,TRBJ2-5,TRBV7-8,ASSTGLDVETQY
.,TRBJ2-7,TRBV2,ASNPGQGVEQY
many,TRBJ1-6,TRBV3-1,ASSQVRTDSPLH
many,TRBJ2-7,TRBV5-4,ASSLSVGASSYEQY
many,TRBJ2-3,TRBV10-3,AIRRTGGTTDTQY
many,TRBJ2-7,TRBV30,AWSVLIGAGGSYEQY
many,TRBJ2-3,TRBV12-3/TRBV12-4,ASSQLAGHTDTQY
many,TRBJ1-1,TRBV5-4,ASSPGGTGGLAEAF
few,TRBJ1-6,TRBV7-2,ASSVHRGIYNSPLH
many,TRBJ2-1,TRBV20-1,SARVAGAYNEQF
.,TRBJ2-1,TRBV3-1,ASSQDSGAECEQF
many,TRBJ1-6,TRBV7-2,ASSLGQGLYNSPLH
many,TRBJ2-5,TRBV6-5,ASSYSTSGGETQY
few,TRBJ1-4,TRBV11-3,ASSRVGPRLENEKLF
many,TRBJ1-5,TRBV28,ASNGGTRDLFAQPQH
many,TRBJ2-5,TRBV28,ASSSKRETQY
many,TRBJ2-5,TRBV2,ASRAGGAQY
.,TRBJ2-3,TRBV9,ASSVGTISTDTQY
many,TRBJ2-5,TRBV6-2/TRBV6-3,ASSYSSGLRETQY
many,TRBJ2-2,TRBV5-1,ASSLVTDPGELF
many,TRBJ2-5,TRBV7-3,ASSWGGGGGETQY
many,TRBJ2-3,TRBV30,AWSMSPASTDTQY
many,TRBJ2-6,TRBV24-1,ATSAATGSGANVLT
.,TRBJ2-1,TRBV29-1,SSWAGRNEQF
many,TRBJ2-7,TRBV5-1,ASSLEQGVDEQY
.,TRBJ1-5,TRBV13,ASSSPTGAAQPQH
many,TRBJ2-7,TRBV5-1,ASSLGQGSYEQY
.,TRBJ1-2,TRBV7-2,ASSRTGGDGYGYT
many,TRBJ2-5,TRBV11-3,ASSLPLAGKETQC
few,TRBJ2-1,TRBV20-1,SAFSGGAHDNEQF
many,TRBJ2-3,TRBV9,ASSGEDTQY
many,TRBJ1-6,TRBV7-8,ASSLFRTDNSPLH